The 13 T cell receptor beta chains below all came from one sample that was sequenced in a study of T cells in Graves' hyperthyroidism and ophthalmopathy. RNA transcripts yielded amplified TCR beta CDR3 regions. An initial round of RT-PCR targeting the TCR CDR3 relied on the HTBI primer set. One entry per CDR3 protein, called by TCRdb with MiXCR from the multiplex PCR reads. The table shows around 360,000 distinct CDR3 sequences, with roughly 15% occurring only once. The sample taken for sequencing was blood. The source of these receptors is a woman aged 60-75 years with Graves' ophthalmopathy.

Many counts were recorded for this clonotype. The J gene is TRBJ2-7, the V gene TRBV29-1; 11 nucleotides agree with TRBD2. With V trimmed by 4 bases and J by 5 bases, 4 bases remained unmatched. CDR1 and CDR2 from the germline V gene are SQVTM and ANQGSEA. The CDR3 is made up of 13 amino acids. CDR3 sequence: CSVVSGRADEQYF. The DNA for the CDR3 is TGCAGCGTTGTTAGCGGGAGGGCCGACGAGCAGTACTTC.

This clonotype was recorded at least ten times. The chain employs TRBV28 and TRBJ2-1, with TRBD1 matching 10 bases. J was trimmed by 6 bases and V by 3 bases; bases with no gene match: 5. Germline values: CDR1 MDHEN, CDR2 SYDVKM. This CDR3 contains 15 residues. Here the CDR3 reads CASSFWRTGGNEQFF. The CDR3, as DNA: TGTGCCAGCAGTTTTTGGAGGACAGGGGGCAATGAGCAGTTCTTC.

This clonotype was detected only a few times. The V gene is TRBV19, the J gene TRBJ1-5; tentative D call: TRBD1 (6 bases). Deletions cut 4 bases from V and 15 bases from J, with 19 bases between. Germline V gene sequence: CDR1 LNHDA, CDR2 SQIVND (reference sequence). The CDR3 is 13 residues long. As DNA, the CDR3 is TGTGCCAGTAGTACGAAGGGGGGCACTGCCGCGCATTTT. Translation: CASSTKGGTAAHF.

This clonotype has ten or more counts. The genes are TRBV3-1 and TRBJ2-2; 10 bases map to TRBD2. The CDR3 extends over 14 amino acids. The V and J ends lost 8 bases and 5 bases, in that order; junction bases with no gene match: 5. The germline gives CDR1 LGHDT, CDR2 YNNKEL (reference sequence). CDR3 sequence (DNA): TGTGCCAGCGACAGCGGGAGGGGAACCGGGGAGCTGTTTTTT. This translates into CASDSGRGTGELFF. Full variable domain (remainder filled in from reference TRBV3-1 and TRBJ2-2): DTAVSQTPKYLVTQMGNDKSIKCEQNLGHDTMYWYKQDSKKFLKIMFSYNNKELIINETVPNRFSPKSPDKAHLNLHINSLELGDSAVYFCASDSGRGTGELFFGEGSRLTVL.

This clonotype was found a few times. J is TRBJ2-2 and V is TRBV10-3, with a possible D match to TRBD1 (6 bases). CDR1 is ENHRY and CDR2 is SYGVKD in the germline V gene. V shed 5 bases and J shed 4 bases, with 11 bases lying between them. This CDR3 contains 14 residues. CDR3 DNA sequence: TGTGCCATCAGTCAACAGGGCAGCACCGGGGAGCTGTTTTTT. This codes for CAISQQGSTGELFF.

This clonotype was seen many times. The rearrangement links TRBV29-1 to TRBJ2-5, with 13 nucleotides matching TRBD2. The CDR3 contains 16 residues. In germline, CDR1 is SQVTM, CDR2 ANQGSEA. Unmatched junction bases numbered 4, after V lost 0 bases and J lost 3 bases. The CDR3 DNA follows: TGCAGCGTTGAAGATCGGGGACTAGCGGGAAAAGAGACCCAGTACTTC. Amino acids: CSVEDRGLAGKETQYF.

This clonotype occurred once. One end of the junction does not line up with germline, which may come from a read error. The V gene is TRBV5-8, the J gene TRBJ2-1; TRBD2 aligns across 10 bases. The length of the CDR3 is 12 residues. Germline lookup yields CDR1 SGHTS and CDR2 YDEGEE. CDR3 sequence (DNA): TGCGCCAGCAGGTTAGCGGGAGGTGAGCAGCTCTTC. Encoded protein: CASRLAGGEQLF.

This clonotype was seen repeatedly, ten times or more. CDR3 protein: CASSLDLSETQYF. In DNA form, the CDR3 reads TGTGCCAGCAGCTTAGATCTCTCGGAGACCCAGTACTTC. The chain is built from TRBV11-2 and TRBJ2-5; the D is unclear. CDR3 length equals 13 residues. Germline V gene data show CDR1 as SGHAT and CDR2 as FQNNGV. Trimming took off 0 bases at V and 5 bases at J, with 7 bases between the two ends.

The chain is built from TRBV10-2 and TRBJ1-1, with D hard to call. From germline, CDR1 is WSHSY and CDR2 SAAADI. The CDR3 consists of 13 residues. Trimming removed 6 bases from V and 5 bases from J, with 13 bases in between. This CDR3 is CASSRFVETEAFF. The CDR3 coding sequence is TGCGCCAGCAGCCGGTTCGTTGAGACTGAAGCTTTCTTT.

This clonotype occurred a few times. The rearrangement joins TRBV4-2 to TRBJ2-1, with TRBD2 matching 7 bases. The CDR3 has 18 amino acids. Germline CDR1 LGHNA, CDR2 YNFKEQ. V lost 2 bases, J lost 0 bases, and 10 bases stayed unmatched. The CDR3 DNA reads as TGTGCCAGCAGCCAAACTCGTCTAGCGGTGAGCTCCTACAATGAGCAGTTCTTC. It translates to CASSQTRLAVSSYNEQFF.

This clonotype was counted many times. This rearrangement joins TRBV12-3 or TRBV12-4 to TRBJ2-7, with 9 bases aligning to TRBD2. CDR3 size: 17 residues. Losses at the gene ends were 3 bases for V and 0 bases for J; bases not matched to a gene: 9. DNA of the CDR3: TGTGCCAGCAGTTTTGGTCCTCTAGCGGGAAGCTCCTACGAGCAGTACTTC. It codes for CASSFGPLAGSSYEQYF.

This clonotype showed up just a few times. The J gene is TRBJ1-1, the V gene TRBV15, with D perhaps matching TRBD1 (6 bases). The CDR3 spans 14 residues. Trimming pared 8 bases from V and 4 bases from J, leaving 17 bases between. Germline CDR1 and CDR2: LNHNV and YYDKDF (reference sequence). In DNA, the CDR3 is TGTGCCACCTCCCCTGCGGGGGCGGTCACTGAAGCTTTCTTT. Translating it yields CATSPAGAVTEAFF.

This chain links TRBV10-1 with TRBJ1-1; a weak D match, TRBD1 (5 bases). CDR3 size: 15 residues. Germline CDR1 and CDR2: WNHNN and SYGVQD (reference sequence). V gave up 0 bases and J gave up 4 bases, with 12 bases separating them. DNA of the CDR3: TGCGCCAGCAGTGAGTCTGCCGGGACCCCCACTGAAGCTTTCTTT. It yields the protein CASSESAGTPTEAFF.